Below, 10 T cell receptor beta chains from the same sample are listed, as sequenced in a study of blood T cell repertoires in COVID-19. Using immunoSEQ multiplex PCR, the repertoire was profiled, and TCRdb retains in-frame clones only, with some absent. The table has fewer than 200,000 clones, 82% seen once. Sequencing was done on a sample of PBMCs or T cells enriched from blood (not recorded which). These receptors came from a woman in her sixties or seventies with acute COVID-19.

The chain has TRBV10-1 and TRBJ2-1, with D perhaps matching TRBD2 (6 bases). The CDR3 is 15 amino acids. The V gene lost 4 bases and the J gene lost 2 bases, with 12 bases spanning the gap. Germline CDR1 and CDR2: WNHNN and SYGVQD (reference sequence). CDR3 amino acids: CASSGRESAYNEQFF. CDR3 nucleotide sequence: TGCGCCAGCAGTGGACGGGAGTCGGCCTACAATGAGCAGTTCTTC.

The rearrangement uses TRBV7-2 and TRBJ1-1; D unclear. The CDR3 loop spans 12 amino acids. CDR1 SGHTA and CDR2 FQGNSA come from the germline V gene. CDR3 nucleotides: TGTGCAAGTTCGACGGGTAACACTGAAGCTTTCTTT. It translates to CASSTGNTEAFF.

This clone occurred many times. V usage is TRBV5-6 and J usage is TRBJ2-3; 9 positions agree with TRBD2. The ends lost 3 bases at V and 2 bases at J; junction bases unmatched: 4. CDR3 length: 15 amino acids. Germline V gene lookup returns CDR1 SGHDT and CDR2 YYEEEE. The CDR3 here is CASSSGLATTDTQYF. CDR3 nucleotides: TGTGCCAGCAGCTCGGGACTAGCTACCACAGATACGCAGTATTTT. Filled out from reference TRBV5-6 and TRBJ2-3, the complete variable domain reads DAGVTQSPTHLIKTRGQQVTLRCSPKSGHDTVSWYQQALGQGPQFIFQYYEEEERQRGNFPDRFSGHQFPNYSSELNVNALLLGDSALYLCASSSGLATTDTQYFGPGTRLTVL.

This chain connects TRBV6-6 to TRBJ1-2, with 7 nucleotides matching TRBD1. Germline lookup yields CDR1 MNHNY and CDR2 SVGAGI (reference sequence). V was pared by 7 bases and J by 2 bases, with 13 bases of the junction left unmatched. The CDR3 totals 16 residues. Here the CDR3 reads CASTRTGVNLNYGYTF. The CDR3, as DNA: TGTGCCAGCACTCGGACAGGCGTTAATTTGAACTATGGCTACACCTTC.

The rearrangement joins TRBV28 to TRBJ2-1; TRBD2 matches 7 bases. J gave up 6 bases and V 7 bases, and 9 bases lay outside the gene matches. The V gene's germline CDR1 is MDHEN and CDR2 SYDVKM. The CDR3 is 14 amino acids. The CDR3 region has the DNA TGTGCCAGCAAGGTCCGGGGGGAAACCAATGAGCAGTTCTTC. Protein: CASKVRGETNEQFF.

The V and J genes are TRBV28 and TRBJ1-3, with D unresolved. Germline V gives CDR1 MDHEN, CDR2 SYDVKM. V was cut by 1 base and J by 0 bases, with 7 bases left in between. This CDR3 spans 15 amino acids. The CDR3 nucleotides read TGTGCCAGCAGTTTATCCTACCACTCTGGAAACACCATATATTTT. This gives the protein CASSLSYHSGNTIYF.

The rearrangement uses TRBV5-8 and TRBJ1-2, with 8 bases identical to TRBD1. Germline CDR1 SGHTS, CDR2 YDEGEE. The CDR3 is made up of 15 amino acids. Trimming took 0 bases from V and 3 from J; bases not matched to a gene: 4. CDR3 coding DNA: TGTGCCAGCAGCTTGGGGGGACAGGCCTACTATGGCTACACCTTC. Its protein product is CASSLGGQAYYGYTF.

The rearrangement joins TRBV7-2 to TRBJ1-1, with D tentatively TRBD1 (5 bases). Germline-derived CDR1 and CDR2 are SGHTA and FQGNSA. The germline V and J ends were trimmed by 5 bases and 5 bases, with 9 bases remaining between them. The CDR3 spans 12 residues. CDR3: CASSPGGTEAFF. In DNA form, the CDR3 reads TGTGCCAGCAGCCCGGGGGGGACTGAAGCTTTCTTT.

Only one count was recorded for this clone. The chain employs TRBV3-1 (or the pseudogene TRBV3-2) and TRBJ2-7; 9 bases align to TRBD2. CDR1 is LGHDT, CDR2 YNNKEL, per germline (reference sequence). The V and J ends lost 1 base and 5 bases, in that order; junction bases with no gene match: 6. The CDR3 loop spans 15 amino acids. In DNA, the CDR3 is TGTGCCAGCAGCCAAGGTAGCGGGAGCGGTCACGAGCAGTACTTC. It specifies CASSQGSGSGHEQYF.

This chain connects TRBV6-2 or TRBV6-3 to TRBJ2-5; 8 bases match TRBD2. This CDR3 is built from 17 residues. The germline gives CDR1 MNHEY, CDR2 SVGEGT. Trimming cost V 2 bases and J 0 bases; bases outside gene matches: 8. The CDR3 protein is CASSYRLLAEYQETQYF. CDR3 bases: TGTGCCAGCAGTTACCGTTTACTAGCGGAATACCAAGAGACCCAGTACTTC.